This entry lists 32 T cell receptor beta chains sequenced from one sample in a study of post-analysis software for immune sequencing data. Findings and caveats of the study: Included in a set of roughly five TRBV segments more frequent in patients than controls were TRBV5-6, TRBV5-1 and TRBV20-1.

Unique molecular identifiers were built into the TCR beta cDNA libraries. TCRdb analysed the PCR reads with MiXCR anew, one entry per CDR3 protein. The sample has fewer than 700,000 distinct CDR3 sequences; about 40% are singletons. No antigen has been identified for these receptors. Sequencing was performed on blood. All receptors come from a girl between 5 and 17 years old with multiple sclerosis.

The chain uses TRBV29-1 and TRBJ2-3; 13 bases line up with TRBD2. V was clipped by 6 bases and J by 5 bases; unmatched bases: 8. CDR3 length: 15 amino acids. Germline CDR1 is SQVTM and CDR2 is ANQGSEA. The CDR3 DNA follows: TGCAGCGTCAAACTAGCGGGGGGGCTCGGAGATACGCAGTATTTT. This gives the protein CSVKLAGGLGDTQYF.

The chain combines TRBV7-2 with TRBJ2-7, with no clear D. CDR1 and CDR2 (germline): SGHTA, FQGNSA. The CDR3 sequence is 13 residues long. Trimming left V 3 bases short and J 4 bases short, with 10 bases between. CDR3: CASSLADAYEQYF. As DNA, the CDR3 is TGTGCCAGCAGCTTGGCCGACGCGTACGAGCAGTACTTC.

This chain links TRBV20-1 with TRBJ1-1; no definite D call. Germline-derived CDR1 and CDR2 are DFQATT and SNEGSKA (reference sequence). V lost 0 bases and J 3 bases, leaving 14 bases between the germline ends. The CDR3 length is 15 residues. CDR3 loop: CSARDGRAVDTEAFF. Here the CDR3 DNA reads TGCAGTGCTAGAGATGGGCGGGCGGTGGACACTGAAGCTTTCTTT.

The chain carries TRBV11-2 and TRBJ2-5; 10 bases match TRBD2. Germline CDR1 is SGHAT and CDR2 is FQNNGV. J gave up 4 bases and V 4 bases, and 12 bases lay outside the gene matches. There are 17 residues in the CDR3. The CDR3 DNA sequence: TGTGCCAGCAGCTCCCTAGGACTAGCGGAGAAGGGAGAGACCCAGTACTTC. Translation gives CASSSLGLAEKGETQYF.

The chain recombines TRBV7-2 with TRBJ1-6; 7 nucleotides align to TRBD1. V dropped 5 bases and J dropped 6; count of bases not matched to a gene: 13. The CDR3 runs 17 residues. In germline, CDR1 is SGHTA, CDR2 FQGNSA. This CDR3 reads CASSPGGALVGNSPLHF. The CDR3, as DNA: TGTGCCAGCAGCCCAGGGGGGGCATTAGTCGGTAATTCACCCCTCCACTTT.

The CDR3 bases are TGCAGCGTTGATTCGGAAGGGGGCAAAGAGACCCAGTACTTC. This gives the protein CSVDSEGGKETQYF. The chain combines TRBV29-1 with TRBJ2-5; 7 bases are a match to TRBD1. J lost 3 bases, V lost 3 bases, and 7 bases had no gene match. CDR3 length equals 14 residues. Germline CDR1 is SQVTM and CDR2 is ANQGSEA.

The rearrangement links TRBV12-3 or TRBV12-4 to TRBJ1-2, with D maybe TRBD1 (6 bases). The length of the CDR3 is 14 residues. Between the trimmed V and J ends, which lost 5 bases and 3 bases, there was a span of 13 bases. Here the CDR3 DNA reads TGTGCCAGCAGTCGGGACAACGAGTACTATGGCTACACCTTC. Protein product: CASSRDNEYYGYTF.

The rearrangement links TRBV20-1 to TRBJ2-1; D gene unclear. The germline CDR1 and CDR2 sequences are DFQATT and SNEGSKA (reference sequence). The CDR3 runs to 16 residues. Deletions cut 0 bases from V and 8 bases from J, with 20 bases between. The CDR3 nucleotides read TGCAGTGCTAGAGATCCCGGCGGCTCATCCCGCTATGAGCAGTTCTTC. Translation gives CSARDPGGSSRYEQFF.

This chain connects TRBV12-3 or TRBV12-4 to TRBJ1-2, with 8 nucleotides matching TRBD1. V lost 1 base to trimming and J lost 8 bases; unmatched junction nucleotides: 6. The CDR3 contains 14 residues. CDR3 DNA sequence: TGTGCCAGCAGTTTAGACAGGGGGAAACGGGGCTACACCTTC. Translated: CASSLDRGKRGYTF.

The chain carries TRBV2 and TRBJ2-5; 8 bases line up with TRBD1. In germline, CDR1 is SNHLY, CDR2 FYNNEI. Trimming cost V 11 bases and J 4 bases; bases outside gene matches: 12. This CDR3 spans 14 amino acids. CDR3 residues: CACDCRGLGETQYF. The CDR3 DNA follows: TGTGCCTGTGACTGCAGGGGGCTAGGAGAGACCCAGTACTTC.

Only a few counts were recorded for this clonotype. The chain is built from TRBV12-3 or TRBV12-4 and TRBJ2-7, with D perhaps matching TRBD1 or TRBD2 (5 bases each). The CDR3 runs 15 residues. Trimming left V 4 bases short and J 0 bases short, with 13 bases between. The CDR3 spells CASSYSGRTSYEQYF. Here the CDR3 DNA reads TGTGCCAGCAGTTATTCAGGGAGAACCTCCTACGAGCAGTACTTC.

The chain links TRBV5-6 to TRBJ2-1; TRBD2 is a possible D gene (6 bases). Per germline, CDR1 SGHDT and CDR2 YYEEEE. V was shortened by 2 bases and J by 10 bases, with 16 bases between the two germline ends. The CDR3 covers 14 residues. Written as DNA, the CDR3 is TGTGCCAGCAGCTTTAAGAGCGGGCACGTAGAGCAGTTCTTC. Translating it yields CASSFKSGHVEQFF.

This clonotype was detected a few times. The chain links TRBV29-1 to TRBJ1-2; no clear D. The length of the CDR3 is 11 residues. The germline gives CDR1 SQVTM, CDR2 ANQGSEA. Trimming stripped 3 bases from V and 8 bases from J, with 10 bases between. The CDR3 is CSVDPQHGYTF. CDR3 nucleotide sequence: TGCAGCGTTGATCCTCAGCACGGCTACACCTTC.

The V call is TRBV5-1, the J call TRBJ2-2, with TRBD2 matching 11 bases. After removal of 0 bases from V and 6 bases from J, the junction contained 7 bases not matched to a gene. This CDR3 has 17 amino acids. Germline V gene sequence: CDR1 SGHRS, CDR2 YFSETQ. The CDR3 region is CASSLALAGGPPGELFF. The CDR3 coding sequence is TGCGCCAGCAGCTTGGCCTTAGCGGGAGGGCCTCCCGGGGAGCTGTTTTTT.

This chain links TRBV15 with TRBJ1-1; D remains ambiguous. Trimming removed 5 bases from V and 0 bases from J, with 10 bases in between. CDR1 is LNHNV, CDR2 YYDKDF, per germline (reference sequence). The CDR3 spans 14 residues. The CDR3 sequence is CATSRGMVNTEAFF. The CDR3 nucleotides are TGTGCCACCAGCCGTGGGATGGTGAACACTGAAGCTTTCTTT. Drawing the rest from reference TRBV15 and TRBJ1-1, the complete variable domain is DAMVIQNPRYQVTQFGKPVTLSCSQTLNHNVMYWYQQKSSQAPKLLFHYYDKDFNNEADTPDNFQSRRPNTSFCFLDIRSPGLGDTAMYLCATSRGMVNTEAFFGQGTRLTVV.

This clonotype was found a few times. This sequence joins TRBV20-1 and TRBJ2-3; 10 bases are shared with TRBD2. The germline V gene encodes CDR1 DFQATT and CDR2 SNEGSKA (reference sequence). V shed 5 bases, J shed 0 bases, and the junction held 2 bases outside the gene matches. The CDR3 runs to 14 residues. For the CDR3, the DNA is TGCAGTGCTGGAGCGGGAGGGAGCACAGATACGCAGTATTTT. It yields the protein CSAGAGGSTDTQYF.

A single count supports this clonotype. This chain joins TRBV7-9 and TRBJ2-5, with 7 bases lining up with TRBD1. Germline-derived CDR1 and CDR2 are SEHNR and FQNEAQ (reference sequence). V dropped 1 base and J dropped 2; count of bases not matched to a gene: 4. The CDR3 is 15 residues long. For the CDR3, the DNA is TGTGCCAGCAGCTTAGATAGGGGGCTGCAAGAGACCCAGTACTTC. Protein product: CASSLDRGLQETQYF.

The chain joins TRBV20-1 to TRBJ2-7; D is ambiguous. The length of the CDR3 is 13 residues. From germline, CDR1 is DFQATT and CDR2 SNEGSKA (reference sequence). Between the trimmed V and J ends, which lost 4 bases and 3 bases, there was a span of 13 bases. The CDR3 DNA sequence: TGCAGTGCTATGAGGCAGTCTGGCTACGAGCAGTACTTC. Protein sequence: CSAMRQSGYEQYF.

This clonotype was observed a handful of times. The chain uses TRBV29-1 and TRBJ1-2; 7 nucleotides agree with TRBD1. The germline V gene has CDR1 SQVTM and CDR2 ANQGSEA. The CDR3 has 17 amino acids. J gave up 2 bases and V 0 bases, and 12 bases lay outside the gene matches. CDR3 residues: CSVEDHGTATLNYGYTF. In DNA, the CDR3 is TGCAGCGTTGAAGATCATGGGACAGCTACCCTAAACTATGGCTACACCTTC.

This clonotype was recorded a few times. The chain uses TRBV29-1 and TRBJ2-3; 9 nucleotides match TRBD2. The J segment lost 6 bases and the V segment lost 6 bases, leaving 13 bases of the junction unmatched. The CDR3 sequence is 15 residues long. The V gene's germline CDR1 is SQVTM and CDR2 ANQGSEA. The CDR3 here is CSVRTSARIKDTQYF. CDR3 sequence (DNA): TGCAGCGTCCGGACTAGCGCCCGGATCAAGGATACGCAGTATTTT.

V gene TRBV12-3 or TRBV12-4 combines with J gene TRBJ1-5; 7 bases line up with TRBD1. The CDR3 contains 16 residues. V lost 3 bases, J lost 2 bases, and 7 bases stayed unmatched. The CDR3 here is CASSFWDRERNQPQHF. The CDR3 nucleotides are TGTGCCAGCAGTTTTTGGGACAGAGAACGCAATCAGCCCCAGCATTTT.

This clonotype was recorded a few times. This chain links TRBV4-1 with TRBJ2-3; TRBD2 matches at 7 bases. Germline-derived CDR1 and CDR2 are MGHRA and YSYEKL. The CDR3 sequence is 17 residues long. J lost 4 bases, V lost 4 bases, and 14 bases had no gene match. The CDR3, as DNA: TGCGCCAGCAGCCTCGGCAGAGGCGGGAGAGCGGCAGATACGCAGTATTTT. It specifies CASSLGRGGRAADTQYF.

The chain employs TRBV6-5 and TRBJ2-4; D is uncertain. In germline, CDR1 is MNHEY, CDR2 SVGAGI. The CDR3 extends over 16 amino acids. Trimming took 5 bases from V and 0 from J, leaving 14 bases between them. The CDR3: CASSPPTLLAKNIQYF. The CDR3 DNA sequence: TGTGCCAGCAGTCCCCCGACTCTGCTAGCCAAAAACATTCAGTACTTC.

This clonotype was seen only a few times. The CDR3 DNA follows: TGTGCCAGCAGCCTTGGACAGACGGCTTCACCCCTCCACTTT. This sequence encodes CASSLGQTASPLHF. The V and J genes are TRBV7-2 and TRBJ1-6; D possibly corresponds to TRBD1 (6 bases). The germline V gene has CDR1 SGHTA and CDR2 FQGNSA. V was pared by 5 bases and J by 9 bases, with 14 bases between. This CDR3 has 14 residues. The variable domain in full, with the rest retrieved from reference TRBV7-2 and TRBJ1-6, is GAGVSQSPSNKVTEKGKDVELRCDPISGHTALYWYRQSLGQGLEFLIYFQGNSAPDKSGLPSDRFSAERTGGSVSTLTIQRTQQEDSAVYLCASSLGQTASPLHFGNGTRLTVT.

The gene calls are TRBV13 and TRBJ1-2; 9 positions agree with TRBD1. Germline CDR1 and CDR2: PRHDT and FYEKMQ (reference sequence). This CDR3 is built from 15 residues. V gave up 4 bases and J gave up 5 bases; unmatched junction bases: 8. The CDR3 here is CASSSGLGTGYGYTF. The CDR3 nucleotides read TGTGCCAGCAGCTCGGGCCTCGGGACAGGGTATGGCTACACCTTC.

This clonotype was detected only a few times. The chain joins TRBV5-1 to TRBJ2-1; a weak D match, TRBD2 (6 bases). The CDR3 runs 16 residues. Deletions cut 0 bases from V and 0 bases from J, with 10 bases between. Germline V gives CDR1 SGHRS, CDR2 YFSETQ. The CDR3 protein is CASSLGTISSYNEQFF. The CDR3 coding sequence is TGCGCCAGCAGCTTGGGGACTATCAGCTCCTACAATGAGCAGTTCTTC.

The rearrangement joins TRBV20-1 to TRBJ2-5; D not certain. This CDR3 is built from 15 residues. Trimming took 0 bases from V and 5 from J, leaving 16 bases between them. CDR1 DFQATT and CDR2 SNEGSKA come from the germline V gene (reference sequence). The CDR3 DNA sequence: TGCAGTGCTAGAGATGGCGGCCCCCATTCGGAGACCCAGTACTTC. Translated, it gives CSARDGGPHSETQYF.

V is TRBV5-1 and J is TRBJ2-2; D is possibly TRBD2 (5 bases). The length of the CDR3 is 15 residues. Per the germline V gene, CDR1 is SGHRS and CDR2 is YFSETQ. V dropped 1 base and J dropped 0 bases, with 7 bases sitting between them. The CDR3 loop is CASSLTDSNTGELFF. As DNA, the CDR3 is TGCGCCAGCAGCTTGACGGACTCGAACACCGGGGAGCTGTTTTTT.

V usage is TRBV9 and J usage is TRBJ2-5, with TRBD1 matching over 7 bases. Trimming took 0 bases from V and 1 from J; bases not matched to a gene: 3. The CDR3 has 15 residues. Germline CDR1 and CDR2: SGDLS and YYNGEE. The CDR3 coding sequence is TGTGCCAGCAGCGTAGGAGGGGGCCCCCAAGAGACCCAGTACTTC. Translating gives CASSVGGGPQETQYF. The full variable domain, completed using reference TRBV9 and TRBJ2-5, is DSGVTQTPKHLITATGQRVTLRCSPRSGDLSVYWYQQSLDQGLQFLIQYYNGEERAKGNILERFSAQQFPDLHSELNLSSLELGDSALYFCASSVGGGPQETQYFGPGTRLLVL.

Only one count was recorded for this clonotype. This chain connects TRBV4-1 to TRBJ1-1; 7 nucleotides line up with TRBD1. The germline V gene encodes CDR1 MGHRA and CDR2 YSYEKL. Trimming cost V 4 bases and J 7 bases; bases outside gene matches: 9. The CDR3 is made up of 14 amino acids. The CDR3 DNA is TGCGCCAGCAGCCCGACAGGGCCTTCGAGTGAAGCTTTCTTT. This codes for CASSPTGPSSEAFF.

This clonotype was counted only a few times. The chain has TRBV12-3 or TRBV12-4 and TRBJ2-5, with D possibly matching TRBD1 (6 bases). The J call may be in error: the DNA end matches TRBJ2-7 better. The CDR3 is 14 residues long. The CDR3 nucleotides read TGTGCCAGCAGTTTGGCAGGGGTTATACGCGAGCAGTACTTC. Its translation: CASSLAGVIREQYF.

This clonotype was seen more than once but under ten times. This sequence joins TRBV3-1 and TRBJ2-4, with 9 bases that match TRBD2. The J call could be wrong; TRBJ2-7 is a better fit for the DNA end. In germline, CDR1 is LGHDT, CDR2 YNNKEL (reference sequence). The length of the CDR3 is 13 residues. CDR3 region: CASSQLAGTEQYF. CDR3 in DNA: TGTGCCAGCAGCCAACTAGCGGGGACCGAGCAGTACTTC.